The 8 T cell receptor beta chains in this list originate from one sample, sequenced in a study of shared clonotypes between healthy human individuals. Using immunoSEQ multiplex PCR, the repertoire was profiled, and TCRdb retains in-frame clones only, with some absent. The sample lists over a million clones; roughly 96% were seen once. Sequenced material: naive CD4+ T cells sorted from blood. Indicated subset: CD45RA+ positively selected. Receptor source: a man aged 25 to 45 in good health.

This rearrangement joins TRBV5-4 to TRBJ2-2; 8 bases align to TRBD2. This CDR3 comprises 14 residues. CDR1 and CDR2 from the germline V gene are SGHNT and YYREEE (reference sequence). V lost 5 bases to trimming and J lost 7 bases; unmatched junction nucleotides: 7. In DNA form, the CDR3 reads TGTGCCAGCAGATTGCCGGGAGGGAACGGGGAGCTGTTTTTT. Amino acid sequence: CASRLPGGNGELFF.

Comment on this clone: The junction shows a germline mismatch at one end, possibly a read error. The rearrangement links TRBV5-4 to TRBJ1-1; the D gene is possibly TRBD1 (5 bases). Per germline, CDR1 SGHNT and CDR2 YYREEE (reference sequence). The CDR3 extends over 15 amino acids. The CDR3 DNA follows: TGTGCCAGCAGATTGGCCGGGGGAAGGAACACTGAAGCTTTCTTT. Residues: CASRLAGGRNTEAFF. The full variable domain, completed using reference TRBV5-4 and TRBJ1-1, is ETGVTQSPTHLIKTRGQQVTLRCSSQSGHNTVSWYQQALGQGPQFIFQYYREEENGRGNFPPRFSGLQFPNYSSELNVNALELDDSALYLCASRLAGGRNTEAFFGQGTRLTVV.

The chain joins TRBV19 to TRBJ2-7; TRBD2 aligns across 9 bases. The junction had 3 bases not matched to a gene; V was cut back by 3 bases and J by 0 bases. The CDR3 consists of 15 residues. Germline CDR1 and CDR2: LNHDA and SQIVND (reference sequence). As DNA, the CDR3 is TGTGCCAGTAGTATTCTGACTAGCGGCTCCTACGAGCAGTACTTC. It is translated as CASSILTSGSYEQYF.

This clone was seen a single time. The chain has TRBV5-4 and TRBJ2-7; D might be TRBD2 (5 bases). With 1 base removed from V and 2 bases from J, the gap between germline ends came to 22 bases. The CDR3 consists of 18 residues. Germline CDR1 is SGHNT and CDR2 is YYREEE (reference sequence). For the CDR3, the DNA is TGTGCCAGCAGCTTGTGGGGAGACTTCTCGGAGAGGGCCTACGAGCAGTACTTC. Its protein product is CASSLWGDFSERAYEQYF.

The chain joins TRBV10-3 to TRBJ1-5, with 11 bases aligning to TRBD1. The germline V gene encodes CDR1 ENHRY and CDR2 SYGVKD. This CDR3 spans 16 amino acids. The J segment lost 2 bases and the V segment lost 6 bases, leaving 6 bases of the junction unmatched. The CDR3 nucleotides read TGTGCCATCAGGGAAGGGACAGGGGGAGGCAATCAGCCCCAGCATTTT. Protein: CAIREGTGGGNQPQHF.

This clone occurred once. This chain links TRBV28 with TRBJ2-1, with D possibly matching TRBD2 (6 bases). The CDR3 is 13 residues long. Trimming pared 6 bases from V and 9 bases from J, leaving 15 bases between. CDR1 MDHEN and CDR2 SYDVKM come from the germline V gene. The CDR3 nucleotides read TGTGCCAGCAGCGACCCGTGGAGGGCTGAGCAGTTCTTC. Encoded protein: CASSDPWRAEQFF. The full variable domain, rest sourced from reference TRBV28 and TRBJ2-1, is DVKVTQSSRYLVKRTGEKVFLECVQDMDHENMFWYRQDPGLGLRLIYFSYDVKMKEKGDIPEGYSVSREKKERFSLILESASTNQTSMYLCASSDPWRAEQFFGPGTRLTVL.

The CDR3 protein is CAWNRAGYEQYF. CDR3 sequence (DNA): TGTGCCTGGAACCGGGCTGGCTACGAGCAGTACTTC. This chain uses TRBV30 with TRBJ2-7; unclear D gene. The germline V and J ends were trimmed by 4 bases and 3 bases, with 10 bases remaining between them. Per germline, CDR1 GTSNPN and CDR2 SVGIG (reference sequence). This CDR3 has 12 amino acids.

This clone was recorded only once. The chain has TRBV6-5 and TRBJ1-1, with D perhaps TRBD1 (6 bases). Germline V lookup: CDR1 MNHEY, CDR2 SVGAGI. The CDR3 covers 14 residues. V gave up 5 bases and J gave up 2 bases, with 12 bases separating them. The CDR3 spells CASSRGRINTEAFF. CDR3 nucleotide sequence: TGTGCCAGCAGTAGGGGGAGGATAAACACTGAAGCTTTCTTT.